This is a list of T cell receptor beta chains from one sample in a study of blood T cell repertoires in COVID-19. Assay: immunoSEQ multiplex PCR; the TCRdb copy retains only in-frame clones and omits some. The sample has around 200,000 clones; around nine tenths are singletons. The sequenced sample consisted of peripheral blood. The source of these receptors is a man between 35 and 55 years old with active or convalescent COVID-19. Each CDR3 is given without its conserved first and last residue. Each record gives: V gene, J gene, CDR3 protein.

V gene: TRBV7-9; J gene: TRBJ1-6; CDR3 protein: ASSTDREYNSPLH
V gene: TRBV7-2; J gene: TRBJ2-7; CDR3 protein: ASSLTSGAYEQY
V gene: TRBV4-1; J gene: TRBJ1-4; CDR3 protein: ASSQIIGDEKLF
V gene: TRBV11-3; J gene: TRBJ2-3; CDR3 protein: ASSLLAGASTQY
V gene: TRBV7-3; J gene: TRBJ2-2; CDR3 protein: ASSLKSTGELF
V gene: TRBV10-3; J gene: TRBJ2-1; CDR3 protein: AIKGRASGTGGVNEQF
V gene: TRBV7-2; J gene: TRBJ1-5; CDR3 protein: ASSLDRSGGQPQH
V gene: TRBV29-1; J gene: TRBJ1-3; CDR3 protein: SVELEGSGNTIY
V gene: TRBV11-2; J gene: TRBJ1-1; CDR3 protein: ASSLGVIGTGSTEAF
V gene: TRBV4-3; J gene: TRBJ1-2; CDR3 protein: ASSQDLRGGDGYT
V gene: TRBV24-1; J gene: TRBJ2-7; CDR3 protein: ATSVAGGEQY
V gene: TRBV6-1; J gene: TRBJ2-2; CDR3 protein: ASSEPGGLVGF
V gene: TRBV6-5; J gene: TRBJ2-7; CDR3 protein: ASIIQGGPYEQY
V gene: TRBV28; J gene: TRBJ2-4; CDR3 protein: ASSLGQPILAKNIQY
V gene: TRBV7-8; J gene: TRBJ2-7; CDR3 protein: ASSSKRTGAYEQY
V gene: TRBV28; J gene: TRBJ1-1; CDR3 protein: ASSRRRTGDEAF
V gene: TRBV27; J gene: TRBJ2-6; CDR3 protein: ASTSGAGGTNVLT
V gene: TRBV11-1; J gene: TRBJ2-7; CDR3 protein: ASSPLRDRGPYEQY
V gene: TRBV20-1; J gene: TRBJ2-7; CDR3 protein: SASLDSYEQY
V gene: TRBV7-8; J gene: TRBJ2-3; CDR3 protein: ASSTRPYTDTQY
V gene: TRBV7-3; J gene: TRBJ2-2; CDR3 protein: ASSLGQGGGELF
V gene: TRBV29-1; J gene: TRBJ1-6; CDR3 protein: SVAWRVNSPLH
V gene: TRBV10-3; J gene: TRBJ2-1; CDR3 protein: AIYSGTGGNEQF
V gene: TRBV3-1/TRBV3-2; J gene: TRBJ1-2; CDR3 protein: ASSRQGALGYT